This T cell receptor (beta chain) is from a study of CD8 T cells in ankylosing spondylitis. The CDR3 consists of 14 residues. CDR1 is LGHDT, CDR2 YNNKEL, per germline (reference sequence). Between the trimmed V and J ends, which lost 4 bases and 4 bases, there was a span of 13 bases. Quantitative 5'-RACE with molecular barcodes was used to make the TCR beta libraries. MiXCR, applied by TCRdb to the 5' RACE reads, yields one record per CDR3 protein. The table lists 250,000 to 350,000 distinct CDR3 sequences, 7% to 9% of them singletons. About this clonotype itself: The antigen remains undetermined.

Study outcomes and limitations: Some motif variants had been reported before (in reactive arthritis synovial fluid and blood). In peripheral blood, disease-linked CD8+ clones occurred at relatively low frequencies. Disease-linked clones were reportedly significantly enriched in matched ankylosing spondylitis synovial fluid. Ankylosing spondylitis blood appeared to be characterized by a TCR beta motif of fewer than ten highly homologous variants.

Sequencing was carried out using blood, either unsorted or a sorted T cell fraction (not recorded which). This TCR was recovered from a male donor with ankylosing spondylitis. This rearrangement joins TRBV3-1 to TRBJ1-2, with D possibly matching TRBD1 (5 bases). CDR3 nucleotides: TGTGCCAGCAGCCTGGACCCCGGGGGCTATGGCTACACCTTC. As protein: CASSLDPGGYGYTF.